A single sample is the source of the 30 T cell receptor beta chains below, sequenced in a study of T cell responses to AZD1222 COVID-19 vaccine. Data came from immunoSEQ multiplex PCR; TCRdb stores just in-frame clones and leaves some out. The sample records tens of thousands of clones, around three quarters being singletons. Sample: peripheral blood, taken 28 days after the second AZD1222 dose. The receptors stem from an adult who received the AZD1222 COVID-19 vaccine.

The chain joins TRBV7-2 to TRBJ1-1; D possibly corresponds to TRBD1 (5 bases). The V end was cut by 1 base, the J end by 4 bases, with 7 bases between. There are 13 residues in the CDR3. Germline V gene lookup returns CDR1 SGHTA and CDR2 FQGNSA. CDR3 in amino acids: CASSLVGATEAFF. In DNA form, the CDR3 reads TGTGCCAGCAGCTTAGTCGGGGCCACTGAAGCTTTCTTT.

This clone was seen only once. The chain joins TRBV3-1 (or the pseudogene TRBV3-2) to TRBJ1-1; D gene uncertain. V lost 3 bases and J lost 7, with 9 bases in between. Germline V gene lookup returns CDR1 LGHDT and CDR2 YNNKEL (reference sequence). This CDR3 region has 12 residues. This CDR3 is CASSHFGYEAFF. CDR3 DNA sequence: TGTGCCAGCAGCCATTTCGGTTATGAAGCTTTCTTT.

This clone is categorized as medium-sized. Other DNA sequences of this sample code for an identical CDR3. The J gene is TRBJ2-3, the V gene TRBV3-1 (or the pseudogene TRBV3-2), with 10 bases that match TRBD2. The germline gives CDR1 LGHDT, CDR2 YNNKEL (reference sequence). CDR3 length: 15 residues. V lost 4 bases and J lost 0; bases outside the gene matches: 1. This CDR3 reads CASSPTSGSTDTQYF. In DNA form, the CDR3 reads TGTGCCAGCAGCCCGACTAGCGGGAGCACAGATACGCAGTATTTT.

V gene TRBV21-1 combines with J gene TRBJ1-5. TRBV21-1 is a known pseudogene. This CDR3 region has 17 residues. CDR3 bases: TGTGCCAGCAGCAAAGTAAGGCAGCCTTATAGCAATCAGCCCCAGCATTTT. It translates to CASSKVRQPYSNQPQHF.

The chain has TRBV18 and TRBJ2-4; no clear D gene. This CDR3 contains 12 residues. Trimming removed 5 bases at V and 6 bases at J, with 8 bases between. Per germline, CDR1 KGHSH and CDR2 LQKENI. CDR3 sequence (DNA): TGTGCCAGCTCATCACTTTCAAACATTCAGTACTTC. This sequence encodes CASSSLSNIQYF.

This chain connects TRBV19 to TRBJ1-2, with 8 positions matching TRBD1. The CDR3 has 16 residues. The trim removed 5 bases at V and 3 bases at J, leaving 11 bases unmatched. Germline V lookup: CDR1 LNHDA, CDR2 SQIVND (reference sequence). CDR3 loop: CASSQDRGHQYYGYTF. The CDR3, as DNA: TGTGCCAGTAGTCAAGACAGGGGCCACCAATACTATGGCTACACCTTC.

This clone was counted only a few times. The chain links TRBV29-1 to TRBJ2-3; perhaps D is TRBD1 or TRBD2 (6 bases each). V dropped 4 bases and J dropped 5 bases, with 16 bases sitting between them. CDR1 is SQVTM, CDR2 ANQGSEA, per germline. The length of the CDR3 is 14 residues. CDR3 residues: CSVGLTGGGDTQYF. CDR3 in DNA: TGCAGCGTTGGGCTCACCGGGGGCGGAGATACGCAGTATTTT.

The chain recombines TRBV6-2 or TRBV6-3 with TRBJ1-2; 8 bases align to TRBD1. The germline V gene encodes CDR1 MNHEY and CDR2 SVGEGT. Trimming removed 5 bases from V and 4 bases from J; junction bases left unmatched: 9. The CDR3 length is 15 residues. The CDR3 DNA sequence: TGTGCCAGCAGTCTCCGGGACAGGCCTTTCTATGGCTACACCTTC. Translation: CASSLRDRPFYGYTF.

The V and J genes are TRBV2 and TRBJ1-2; D is possibly TRBD1 (6 bases). Trimming pared 6 bases from V and 7 bases from J, leaving 12 bases between. This CDR3 spans 12 amino acids. Germline V gives CDR1 SNHLY, CDR2 FYNNEI. In DNA form, the CDR3 reads TGTGCCAGCAGAAACAGGGCGAGTGGCTACACCTTC. It codes for CASRNRASGYTF.

This sequence joins TRBV9 and TRBJ2-1; TRBD1 agrees at 7 bases. Trimming cost V 4 bases and J 7 bases; bases outside gene matches: 8. The CDR3 has 14 amino acids. CDR1 SGDLS and CDR2 YYNGEE come from the germline V gene. Here the CDR3 reads CASSPAYRGNEQFF. As DNA, the CDR3 is TGTGCCAGCAGCCCAGCGTACAGGGGAAATGAGCAGTTCTTC.

The chain carries TRBV6-5 and TRBJ1-5; possible D gene TRBD1, 6 bases. Per germline, CDR1 MNHEY and CDR2 SVGAGI. V lost 6 bases and J 2 bases, leaving 11 bases between the germline ends. The CDR3 is 14 amino acids. The CDR3 loop reads CASRQGNGNQPQHF. For the CDR3, the DNA is TGTGCCAGCAGGCAGGGGAACGGCAATCAGCCCCAGCATTTT.

V gene TRBV19 combines with J gene TRBJ2-6; a possible D gene is TRBD2 (5 bases). The germline V gene has CDR1 LNHDA and CDR2 SQIVND (reference sequence). V was clipped by 3 bases and J by 0 bases, with 15 bases between them. The CDR3 is 18 residues long. Here the CDR3 reads CASSILSGLRSGANVLTF. CDR3 DNA: TGTGCCAGTAGTATTCTCTCAGGACTTCGCTCTGGGGCCAACGTCCTGACTTTC.

The chain couples TRBV6-2 or TRBV6-3 to TRBJ1-4; D is ambiguous. The germline V and J ends were trimmed by 2 bases and 5 bases, with 18 bases remaining between them. The length of the CDR3 is 17 residues. Germline CDR1 and CDR2: MNHEY and SVGEGT. The CDR3 is CASSYGSSRRGNEKLFF. The CDR3 DNA is TGTGCCAGCAGTTACGGGTCAAGTCGGCGGGGAAATGAAAAACTGTTTTTT.

J is TRBJ2-3 and V is TRBV19; D gene unclear. The CDR3 sequence is 11 residues long. Per the germline V gene, CDR1 is LNHDA and CDR2 is SQIVND (reference sequence). Trimming left V 7 bases short and J 5 bases short, with 7 bases between. This CDR3 is CASTALDTQYF. CDR3 sequence (DNA): TGTGCCAGTACCGCGTTAGATACGCAGTATTTT.

The chain employs TRBV6-4 and TRBJ2-1, with 11 bases that match TRBD2. The V segment lost 2 bases and the J segment 6 bases; nucleotides outside the gene matches: 6. CDR3 length: 16 residues. Germline V gives CDR1 MRHNA, CDR2 SNTAGT. Here the CDR3 DNA reads TGTGCCAGCAGTGACAGTGCTAGCGGGGGGTCCAATGAGCAGTTCTTC. Translated: CASSDSASGGSNEQFF.

The gene calls are TRBV18 and TRBJ1-5; D uncertain. This CDR3 is 15 amino acids long. The germline V and J ends were trimmed by 2 bases and 3 bases, with 11 bases remaining between them. CDR1 and CDR2 (germline): KGHSH, LQKENI. The CDR3 DNA is TGTGCCAGCTCACCAGGGTCCAATTACAATCAGCCCCAGCATTTT. It encodes CASSPGSNYNQPQHF.

The chain joins TRBV11-2 to TRBJ2-1, with no clear D. Trimming pared 5 bases from V and 6 bases from J, leaving 14 bases between. Germline lookup yields CDR1 SGHAT and CDR2 FQNNGV. The CDR3 loop spans 14 amino acids. For the CDR3, the DNA is TGTGCCAGCAGCACTTATATCGTGGGCAATGAGCAGTTCTTC. This codes for CASSTYIVGNEQFF.

This sequence joins TRBV27 and TRBJ2-7, with TRBD2 identical over 12 bases. The germline V gene encodes CDR1 MNHEY and CDR2 SMNVEV (reference sequence). CDR3 length: 14 residues. J gave up 6 bases and V 6 bases, and 6 bases lay outside the gene matches. Here the CDR3 DNA reads TGTGCCAGCAGGGGACTAGCGGGTGTCCTCGAGCAGTACGTC. This translates into CASRGLAGVLEQYV.

The chain links TRBV24-1 to TRBJ1-5; D unresolved. The germline V gene encodes CDR1 KGHDR and CDR2 SFDVKD. CDR3 length equals 16 residues. The V and J ends lost 4 bases and 2 bases respectively, with 14 bases between them. The CDR3 sequence: CATSEGLGRGNQPQHF. DNA of the CDR3: TGTGCCACCAGTGAAGGACTGGGGAGGGGCAATCAGCCCCAGCATTTT.

This chain links TRBV6-2 or TRBV6-3 with TRBJ1-4; the D gene is possibly TRBD1 (5 bases). The CDR3 spans 15 residues. Germline CDR1 MNHEY, CDR2 SVGEGT. The V gene lost 5 bases and the J gene lost 0 bases, with 10 bases spanning the gap. The CDR3 region is CASSGTDSTNEKLFF. CDR3 nucleotides: TGTGCCAGCAGTGGGACGGATTCAACTAATGAAAAACTGTTTTTT.

This clone was picked up one time. This sequence joins TRBV19 and TRBJ1-2, with 10 bases matching TRBD1. The CDR3 runs to 14 residues. Germline assignment: CDR1 LNHDA and CDR2 SQIVND (reference sequence). Trimming took 3 bases from V and 6 from J; bases not matched to a gene: 4. CDR3 in amino acids: CASSIGQGGDGYTF. The CDR3 DNA reads as TGTGCCAGTAGTATTGGACAGGGGGGGGATGGCTACACCTTC.

The chain links TRBV6-1 to TRBJ1-1; D perhaps matches TRBD1 (5 bases). V lost 2 bases and J lost 4, with 11 bases in between. The germline V gene encodes CDR1 MNHNS and CDR2 SASEGT. The CDR3 contains 14 residues. The chain's CDR3 is CASSESKGSTEAFF. The CDR3 DNA sequence: TGTGCCAGCAGTGAAAGTAAGGGGAGCACTGAAGCTTTCTTT.

The chain has TRBV11-1 and TRBJ1-1; possibly TRBD1 for D (6 bases). Per the germline V gene, CDR1 is SGHAT and CDR2 is FQDESV (reference sequence). This CDR3 is 14 amino acids long. The V and J ends lost 5 bases and 6 bases respectively, with 16 bases between them. CDR3 bases: TGTGCCAGCAGCCAGCGCGCCGCAGGGGCTGAAGCTTTCTTT. Its translation is CASSQRAAGAEAFF.

This clone showed up just once. The chain joins TRBV27 to TRBJ2-5; a weak D match, TRBD1 (6 bases). Trimming took off 5 bases at V and 5 bases at J, with 18 bases between the two ends. The germline V gene has CDR1 MNHEY and CDR2 SMNVEV (reference sequence). The CDR3 is made up of 15 amino acids. The CDR3 DNA reads as TGTGCCAGCAGTCGTCAGGGGACGCCGAGGGAGACCCAGTACTTC. Translating gives CASSRQGTPRETQYF.

This clone was observed a handful of times. Other DNA sequences in this sample translate to the same CDR3. The chain uses TRBV14 and TRBJ2-1; unclear D gene. The CDR3 runs to 11 residues. V lost 2 bases to trimming and J lost 8 bases, with 4 bases between them. Per germline, CDR1 SGHDN and CDR2 FVKESK. CDR3 DNA: TGTGCCAGCAGCCAATATTATGAGCAGTTCTTC. Its protein is CASSQYYEQFF.

This clone has a handful of counts. V usage is TRBV9 and J usage is TRBJ1-2; no clear D gene. The CDR3 covers 15 residues. Trimming stripped 0 bases from V and 2 bases from J, with 11 bases between. CDR1 and CDR2 (germline): SGDLS, YYNGEE. The CDR3 coding sequence is TGTGCCAGCAGCGTAGCGTCGGCCGTAAACTATGGCTACACCTTC. As protein: CASSVASAVNYGYTF.

The chain joins TRBV14 to TRBJ2-2; 8 bases match TRBD2. V lost 0 bases, J lost 4 bases, and 7 bases stayed unmatched. This CDR3 comprises 17 residues. The germline V gene encodes CDR1 SGHDN and CDR2 FVKESK. The CDR3 nucleotides are TGTGCCAGCAGCCAAGATTGGCGGGAGGACGGCACCGGGGAGCTGTTTTTT. This encodes CASSQDWREDGTGELFF.

This rearrangement joins TRBV12-3 or TRBV12-4 to TRBJ1-2, with 8 positions matching TRBD1. This CDR3 contains 13 residues. Germline trimming cut 2 bases from V and 7 bases from J; bases unmatched to any gene: 3. As DNA, the CDR3 is TGTGCCAGCAGTTTACAGGGGGCGAGTGGCTACACCTTC. Translation gives CASSLQGASGYTF.

Comments on this clone: The junction and the germline gene differ at one end; a read error may be behind it. The genes are TRBV7-2 and TRBJ2-4, with 8 nucleotides matching TRBD2. The CDR3 length is 14 residues. The germline CDR1 and CDR2 sequences are SGHTA and FQGNSA. In DNA, the CDR3 is TGTGCCAGCAGCTTCGGACTAGCCCAAAACATTCAGTACTTC. Translating it yields CASSFGLAQNIQYF.

In this sample, this clone turned up a few times. The chain joins TRBV3-1 (or the pseudogene TRBV3-2) to TRBJ2-3, with D possibly being TRBD2 (6 bases). This CDR3 comprises 14 residues. Germline V gives CDR1 LGHDT, CDR2 YNNKEL (reference sequence). V lost 5 bases to trimming and J lost 5 bases, with 14 bases between them. The CDR3 DNA reads TGTGCCAGCAGCGCAACCGGGAGTAGAGATACGCAGTATTTT. It encodes CASSATGSRDTQYF.